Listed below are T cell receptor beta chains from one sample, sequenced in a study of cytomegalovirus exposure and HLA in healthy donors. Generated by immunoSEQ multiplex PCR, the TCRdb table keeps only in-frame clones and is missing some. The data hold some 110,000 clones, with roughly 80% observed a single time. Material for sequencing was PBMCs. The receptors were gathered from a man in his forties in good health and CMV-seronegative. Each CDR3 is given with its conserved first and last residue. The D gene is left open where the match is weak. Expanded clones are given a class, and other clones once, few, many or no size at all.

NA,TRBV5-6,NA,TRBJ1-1,CASSLAYRTNTEAFF,TGTGCCAGCAGCTTGGCGTACAGGACGAACACTGAAGCTTTCTTT
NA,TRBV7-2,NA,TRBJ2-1,CASSRPRRGPTNTYNEQFF,TGTGCCAGCAGCCGCCCCCGGCGGGGGCCGACAAACACCTACAATGAGCAGTTCTTC
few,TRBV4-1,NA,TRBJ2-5,CASSQDQVRVETQYF,TGCGCCAGCAGCCAAGATCAGGTCAGGGTTGAGACCCAGTACTTC
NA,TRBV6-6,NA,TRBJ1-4,CASSYRGSNEKLFF,TGTGCCAGCAGTTACAGGGGGTCCAATGAAAAACTGTTTTTT
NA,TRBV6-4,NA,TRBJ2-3,CASSECEWGPKDTQYF,TGTGCCAGCAGTGAGTGTGAGTGGGGGCCGAAAGATACGCAGTATTTT
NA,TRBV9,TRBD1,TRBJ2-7,CASSVAGTGPYEQYF,TGTGCCAGCAGCGTAGCCGGGACAGGACCCTACGAGCAGTACTTC
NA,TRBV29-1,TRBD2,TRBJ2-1,CSVELGLAGGRRFF,TGCAGCGTTGAATTGGGACTAGCGGGGGGGCGGCGGTTCTTC
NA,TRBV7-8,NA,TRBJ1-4,CASSPRGGDSGKLFF,TGTGCCAGCAGCCCTCGGGGGGGAGATTCCGGAAAACTGTTTTTT
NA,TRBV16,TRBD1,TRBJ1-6,CASSRTGTGDSPLHF,TGTGCCAGCAGCCGGACCGGGACAGGGGATTCACCCCTCCACTTT
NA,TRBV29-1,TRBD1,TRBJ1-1,CSVKGQPGRNTEAFF,TGCAGCGTAAAGGGACAGCCCGGGCGGAACACTGAAGCTTTCTTT
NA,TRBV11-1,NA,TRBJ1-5,CASSKHRDQPQHF,TGTGCCAGCAGCAAACACAGGGATCAGCCCCAGCATTTT
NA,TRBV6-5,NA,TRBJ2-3,CASRLGAPNTDTQYF,TGTGCCAGCCGCTTGGGGGCACCGAACACAGATACGCAGTATTTT
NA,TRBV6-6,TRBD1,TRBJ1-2,CASSGRQDREAYGYTF,TGTGCCAGCAGTGGCCGACAAGACAGGGAAGCTTATGGCTACACCTTC
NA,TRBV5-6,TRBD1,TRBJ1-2,CASSFRDRGRATYGYTF,TGTGCCAGCAGCTTCCGGGACAGGGGTCGGGCCACCTATGGCTACACCTTC
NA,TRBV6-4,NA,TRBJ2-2,CASSDSTDTGELFF,TGTGCCAGCAGTGACTCCACAGACACCGGGGAGCTGTTTTTT
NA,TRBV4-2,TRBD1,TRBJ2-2,CASSQEGTRGLAGELFF,TGTGCCAGCAGCCAAGAAGGGACAAGGGGGCTAGCCGGGGAGCTGTTTTTT
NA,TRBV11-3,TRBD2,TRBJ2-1,CASSLVPGGKDEQFF,TGTGCCAGCAGCTTAGTACCGGGGGGGAAGGATGAGCAGTTCTTC
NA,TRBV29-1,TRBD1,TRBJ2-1,CSVAQGAFNEQFF,TGCAGCGTTGCACAGGGGGCGTTCAATGAGCAGTTCTTC
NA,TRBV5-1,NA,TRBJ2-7,CASSLGGSQGSAYEQYF,TGCGCCAGCAGCTTGGGGGGTTCTCAGGGGTCAGCCTACGAGCAGTACTTC
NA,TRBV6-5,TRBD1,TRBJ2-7,CASSLDRAHAYEQYF,TGTGCCAGCAGCCTCGACAGGGCTCATGCGTACGAGCAGTACTTC
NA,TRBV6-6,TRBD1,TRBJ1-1,CASSYPRDRVNTEAFF,TGTGCCAGCAGTTACCCCCGGGACAGAGTGAACACTGAAGCTTTCTTT
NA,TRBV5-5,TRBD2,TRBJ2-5,CASSLALVVASGGSQETQYF,TGTGCCAGCAGCTTGGCTTTGGTTGTGGCTAGCGGGGGGTCTCAAGAGACCCAGTACTTC
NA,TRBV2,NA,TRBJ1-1,CASSDPGGAGKAFF,TGTGCCAGCAGTGACCCGGGGGGCGCGGGAAAAGCTTTCTTT
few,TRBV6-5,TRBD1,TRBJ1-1,CATLQGVMNTEAFF,TGTGCCACCCTACAGGGGGTAATGAACACTGAAGCTTTCTTT
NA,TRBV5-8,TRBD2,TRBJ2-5,CASSLVWTSADEQETQYF,TGTGCCAGCAGCTTGGTCTGGACTAGCGCGGACGAGCAAGAGACCCAGTACTTC